The sequence of this T cell receptor beta chain was determined in a study of T cells after posttransplantation cyclophosphamide. This clone was counted a few times. Its antigen is undetermined. Study results and limitations: TRB overlap between skin or GI tissue T cells and blood was limited.

TCRdb keeps only in-frame clones here, not all; method: immunoSEQ multiplex PCR. The sample includes roughly 12,000 clones, roughly 2% seen only once; the top ten take roughly 15%. This CDR3 is built from 15 residues. CDR1 and CDR2 (germline): KGHSH, LQKENI. Unmatched junction bases numbered 10, after V lost 3 bases and J lost 6 bases. Treatment was busulfan-fludarabine conditioning, a marrow graft, and cyclophosphamide on days +3 and +4. The receptor was derived from a male patient aged 25-45 years who received an allogeneic stem cell transplant from a related donor, was CMV-positive, and had no GVHD. Some T cells here may be from the graft donor. Material: PBMCs, obtained after allogeneic stem cell transplant with posttransplant cyclophosphamide. The chain links TRBV18 to TRBJ2-7, with 8 positions matching TRBD1. For the CDR3, the DNA is TGTGCCAGCTCACCTGGGACAGGCGTTTCTACCGAGCAGTACTTC. It encodes CASSPGTGVSTEQYF. Drawing the rest from reference TRBV18 and TRBJ2-7, the complete variable domain is NAGVMQNPRHLVRRRGQEARLRCSPMKGHSHVYWYRQLPEEGLKFMVYLQKENIIDESGMPKERFSAEFPKEGPSILRIQQVVRGDSAAYFCASSPGTGVSTEQYFGPGTRLTVT.